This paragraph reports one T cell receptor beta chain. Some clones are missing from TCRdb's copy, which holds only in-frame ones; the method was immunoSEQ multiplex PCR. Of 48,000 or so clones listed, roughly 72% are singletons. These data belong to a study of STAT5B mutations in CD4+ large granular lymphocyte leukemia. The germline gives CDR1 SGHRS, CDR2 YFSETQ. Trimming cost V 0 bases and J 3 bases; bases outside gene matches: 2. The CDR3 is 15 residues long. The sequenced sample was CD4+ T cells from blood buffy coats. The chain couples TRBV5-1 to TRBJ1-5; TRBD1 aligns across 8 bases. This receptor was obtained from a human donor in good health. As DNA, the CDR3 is TGCGCCAGCAGCTTGGGGACAGGGTACAATCAGCCCCAGCATTTT. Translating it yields CASSLGTGYNQPQHF.